One T cell receptor (beta chain) is described in this entry. Its antigen remains unidentified. The time point: 2014-2015 season, pre-vaccination. Excluded were substance abuse, HIV/AIDS, active cancer, immunomodulatory drugs and active illness. Germline assignment: CDR1 KGHSH and CDR2 LQKENI. The CDR3 length is 16 residues. J was trimmed by 1 base and V by 1 base; bases with no gene match: 3. The entry originates in a study of follicular helper T cells after annual influenza vaccination. Findings and limits, study-wide: ICOS-CD38- cTfh most often held earlier Day 7 ICOS+CD38+ clones. Each annual vaccination recalled recurring oligoclonal ICOS+CD38+ cTfh clonotypes. Change in circulating plasmablasts correlated with ICOS+CD38+ cTfh clonality change.

Only in-frame clones appear in the TCRdb table, and some are missing; sequencing was by immunoSEQ multiplex PCR. The data show about 8,300 clones, with about four fifths seen just once and 0.9% to 1.2% held by the top ten. This sequence was found in an adult who received the influenza vaccine. J is TRBJ2-2 and V is TRBV18, with TRBD2 identical over 7 bases. Sample: CXCR5+ CD38- circulating T follicular helper cells from blood, taken on the day of influenza vaccination. The subset here: circulating Tfh, non-naive CD4+CXCR5+PD-1+ (ICOS+CD38+ or ICOS-CD38-). In DNA, the CDR3 is TGTGCCAGCTCACCACGAGGCGGGGGGAACACCGGGGAGCTGTTTTTT. Amino acids: CASSPRGGGNTGELFF.